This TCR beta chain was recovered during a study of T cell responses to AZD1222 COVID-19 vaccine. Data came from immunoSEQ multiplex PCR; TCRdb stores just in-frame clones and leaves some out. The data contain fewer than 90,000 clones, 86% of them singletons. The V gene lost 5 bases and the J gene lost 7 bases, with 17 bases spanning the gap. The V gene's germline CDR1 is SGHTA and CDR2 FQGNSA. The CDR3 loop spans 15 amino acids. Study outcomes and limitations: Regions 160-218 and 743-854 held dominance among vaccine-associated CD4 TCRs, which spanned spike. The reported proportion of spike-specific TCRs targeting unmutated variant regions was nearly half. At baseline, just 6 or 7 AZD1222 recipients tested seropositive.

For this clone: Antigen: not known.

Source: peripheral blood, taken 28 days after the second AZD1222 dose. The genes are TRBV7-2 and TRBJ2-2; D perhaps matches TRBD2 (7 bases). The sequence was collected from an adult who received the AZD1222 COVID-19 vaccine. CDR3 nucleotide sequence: TGTGCCAGCAGCCTGGGCCGAGGGGGGGACGGGGAGCTGTTTTTT. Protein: CASSLGRGGDGELFF.